The text below deals with one TCR beta chain. The antigen remains undetermined. These data come from a study of CD8+ T cells in alopecia areata. cDNA reverse transcribed from extracted RNA served as the sequencing template. The method was immunoSEQ multiplex PCR; TCRdb's version includes in-frame clones alone and lacks a portion of them. The sample lists more than 200,000 clones, approximately 40% occurring once. V shed 0 bases and J shed 4 bases, with 13 bases lying between them. CDR1 and CDR2 from the germline V gene are SGHTA and FQGNSA. CDR3 size: 15 residues. Study-wide results and limits: During tofacitinib treatment, many expanded lesional clones remained in scalp and blood.

Treatment here: oral pan-JAK inhibitor, 5-10 mg twice daily. This specimen was CD4+ T cells sorted from blood, taken at approximately week 37, from a patient treated with tofacitinib. The receptor was derived from a human donor with alopecia areata. The rearrangement uses TRBV7-2 and TRBJ2-7; TRBD1 is a possible D gene (6 bases). Here the CDR3 reads CASSLAIDRNYEQYF. The CDR3, as DNA: TGTGCCAGCAGCTTAGCTATAGACAGGAATTACGAGCAGTACTTC.